Listed below are T cell receptor beta chains from one sample, sequenced in a study of cytomegalovirus exposure and HLA in healthy donors. Sequencing was performed with immunoSEQ multiplex PCR; in TCRdb, only in-frame clones are kept and a portion is missing. The sample has approximately 110,000 clones, 55% to 65% seen once; the top ten hold 3% to 4%. Sequencing was performed on PBMCs. The source of these receptors is a man younger than 40 in good health and CMV-seropositive. CDR3s include the opening cysteine and the closing phenylalanine or tryptophan. A D gene is named only where the DNA matches it firmly. Not all rows give a size; the values are once, few, many and, for expanded clones, a class.

clone_size | j_call | cdr3_length | d_call | v_call | cdr3_aa | cdr3_nt
- | TRBJ2-3 | 15 | TRBD2 | TRBV6-6 | CASSRGSGGYNTQYF | TGTGCCAGCAGCCGAGGGAGCGGGGGGTATAACACGCAGTATTTT
- | TRBJ1-1 | 15 | - | TRBV30 | CAWSRTLGGATEAFF | TGTGCCTGGAGCCGTACTCTGGGGGGGGCCACTGAAGCTTTCTTT
- | TRBJ1-1 | 11 | - | TRBV2 | CASKRRRGAFF | TGTGCCAGCAAAAGGCGGAGGGGAGCTTTCTTT
- | TRBJ1-5 | 16 | TRBD1 | TRBV2 | CASSFLQGAEGQPQHF | TGTGCCAGCAGTTTTCTTCAGGGGGCGGAAGGTCAGCCCCAGCATTTT
- | TRBJ2-1 | 13 | - | TRBV7-9 | CASRLAIVDEQFF | TGTGCCAGCAGACTAGCTATTGTCGATGAGCAGTTCTTC
- | TRBJ2-7 | 15 | TRBD1 | TRBV6-5 | CASSRDRGASYEQYF | TGTGCCAGCAGTCGGGACAGGGGGGCATCCTACGAGCAGTACTTC
- | TRBJ2-3 | 14 | - | TRBV6-4 | CASSDGHRTDTQYF | TGTGCCAGCAGTGACGGACACCGCACAGATACGCAGTATTTT
- | TRBJ2-7 | 14 | TRBD1 | TRBV7-3 | CASAPDREWDEQYF | TGTGCCAGCGCCCCCGACAGGGAGTGGGACGAGCAGTACTTC
- | TRBJ2-7 | 11 | - | TRBV2 | CDSNDAYEQYF | TGTGACAGCAATGACGCCTACGAGCAGTACTTC
- | TRBJ1-4 | 15 | TRBD1 | TRBV5-1 | CASSPGTGTDEKLFF | TGCGCCAGCAGCCCTGGGACAGGGACTGATGAAAAACTGTTTTTT
- | TRBJ2-5 | 14 | TRBD1 | TRBV7-7 | CASSLDRGVETQYF | TGTGCTAGCAGCTTAGACAGGGGAGTTGAGACCCAGTACTTC
- | TRBJ2-5 | 12 | - | TRBV5-1 | CASRRGQETQYF | TGCGCCAGCAGGAGGGGGCAAGAGACCCAGTACTTC
- | TRBJ2-2 | 10 | - | TRBV7-2 | CASQAGELFF | TGTGCCAGCCAGGCCGGGGAGCTGTTTTTT
- | TRBJ2-3 | 15 | TRBD1 | TRBV5-1 | CASSLGTGGLDTQYF | TGCGCCAGCAGCTTGGGGACAGGGGGCCTAGATACGCAGTATTTT
- | TRBJ1-6 | 11 | - | TRBV7-2 | CASTNNSPLHF | TGTGCCAGTACTAATAATTCACCCCTCCACTTT
- | TRBJ2-7 | 13 | TRBD1 | TRBV7-9 | CASNRQGANEQYF | TGTGCCAGCAACAGACAGGGGGCCAACGAGCAGTACTTC
- | TRBJ1-2 | 14 | TRBD1 | TRBV27 | CASRPTGGTYGYTF | TGTGCCAGCAGACCGACAGGGGGCACCTATGGCTACACCTTC
- | TRBJ2-5 | 15 | - | TRBV18 | CASSLSGTYQETQYF | TGTGCCAGCTCACTGTCGGGGACTTACCAAGAGACCCAGTACTTC
few | TRBJ2-1 | 14 | TRBD2 | TRBV19 | CASRGTSGVHEQFF | TGTGCCAGTAGGGGGACTAGCGGGGTTCATGAGCAGTTCTTC